The clone carrying this T cell receptor beta chain was detected only a few times. The authors ran a second PCR of about 7 to 12 cycles using a sample-barcoded 5' primer and a J-beta primer mix. Using its own MiXCR run on the 5' RACE reads, TCRdb lists one record per CDR3 protein. Of over 1.5 million distinct CDR3 sequences listed, 40% to 55% are singletons. V was trimmed by 7 bases and J by 8 bases, leaving 10 bases between them. Germline V gene sequence: CDR1 MNHEY, CDR2 SMNVEV (reference sequence). This CDR3 has 11 amino acids. This record belongs to a study of blood T cells in healthy people across ages.

The sequenced sample was blood. The TCR was taken from a woman between 35 and 50 years old in good health. The rearrangement uses TRBV27 and TRBJ2-3, with a tentative D call TRBD1 (5 bases). The CDR3 loop reads CASIGAATQYF. CDR3 nucleotide sequence: TGTGCCAGCATAGGGGCCGCTACGCAGTATTTT.